The 15 T cell receptor beta chains below all came from one sample that was sequenced in a study of chemoradiotherapy in HPV16-positive cancers. Some clones are missing from TCRdb's copy, which holds only in-frame ones; the method was immunoSEQ multiplex PCR. The sample yields 7,500 to 8,000 clones, around 81% seen once. This material was collected from a patient who underwent chemoradiotherapy. The receptors were gathered from a human donor with HPV-associated anogenital cancer.

The chain links TRBV5-5 to TRBJ1-1, with no clear D. The germline CDR1 and CDR2 sequences are SGHKS and YYEKEE (reference sequence). The CDR3 loop spans 13 amino acids. V was shortened by 3 bases and J by 1 base, with 7 bases between the two germline ends. This chain's CDR3 is CASSSGPNTEAFF. CDR3 coding DNA: TGTGCCAGCAGCTCTGGACCGAACACTGAAGCTTTCTTT.

This clone was observed a few times. The chain recombines TRBV6-6 with TRBJ2-3; either TRBD1 or TRBD2 may supply D (5 bases each). V shed 6 bases and J shed 4 bases, with 11 bases lying between them. Germline assignment: CDR1 MNHNY and CDR2 SVGAGI (reference sequence). The CDR3 is 13 amino acids. CDR3: CASRSPGPDTQYF. CDR3 bases: TGTGCCAGCAGGTCCCCGGGACCAGATACGCAGTATTTT.

J is TRBJ2-6 and V is TRBV5-1, with a weak D call TRBD1 (5 bases). Germline V gene data show CDR1 as SGHRS and CDR2 as YFSETQ. Trimming shortened V by 1 base and J by 0 bases, and 11 bases separated the two germline ends. The length of the CDR3 is 17 residues. The CDR3 region has the DNA TGCGCCAGCAGCTTGAACCCAGGGTTCTCTGGGGCCAACGTCCTGACTTTC. The encoded protein is CASSLNPGFSGANVLTF.

The chain has TRBV7-9 and TRBJ2-1; D is undetermined. CDR3 length: 13 amino acids. Germline V gene sequence: CDR1 SEHNR, CDR2 FQNEAQ (reference sequence). V lost 7 bases and J lost 3, with 10 bases in between. The CDR3 bases are TGTGCCAGCATCCTGGGCAGCTACAATGAGCAGTTCTTC. It specifies CASILGSYNEQFF.

This chain's CDR3 is CASRQAGGNTEAFF. The DNA for the CDR3 is TGTGCCAGCAGGCAGGCAGGAGGAAACACTGAAGCTTTCTTT. The chain uses TRBV6-5 and TRBJ1-1; no reliable D call. The ends were cut back, 6 bases at V and 2 bases at J, with 13 bases in the middle. The CDR3 sequence is 14 residues long. Germline V lookup: CDR1 MNHEY, CDR2 SVGAGI.

This clone has only a few counts. The chain links TRBV2 to TRBJ1-2, with D possibly being TRBD1 (5 bases). The V gene lost 4 bases and the J gene lost 7 bases, with 10 bases spanning the gap. The V gene's germline CDR1 is SNHLY and CDR2 FYNNEI. This CDR3 is built from 12 residues. CDR3 loop: CASSGGDGGYTF. DNA for the CDR3: TGTGCCAGCAGTGGAGGGGACGGTGGCTACACCTTC.

The chain is built from TRBV30 and TRBJ1-2; TRBD1 matches at 7 bases. This CDR3 spans 14 amino acids. After removal of 1 base from V and 13 bases from J, the junction contained 15 bases not matched to a gene. Germline lookup yields CDR1 GTSNPN and CDR2 SVGIG (reference sequence). The CDR3 nucleotides read TGTGCCTGGAGTGAGGAGAAGAGGGGGCCTCGGATCACCTTC. Protein product: CAWSEEKRGPRITF.

This chain uses TRBV7-3 with TRBJ2-2; 8 bases map to TRBD1. J lost 5 bases, V lost 4 bases, and 9 bases had no gene match. The CDR3 extends over 16 amino acids. Germline CDR1 SGHTA, CDR2 FQGTGA. The CDR3 DNA reads TGTGCCAGCAGCTCACAGGGGGGAAAGGGGACCGGGGAGCTGTTTTTT. Residues: CASSSQGGKGTGELFF.

There are a few counts of this clone. This rearrangement joins TRBV27 to TRBJ2-7; D is perhaps TRBD1 or TRBD2 (5 bases each). CDR3 length: 11 amino acids. The V gene's germline CDR1 is MNHEY and CDR2 SMNVEV (reference sequence). V was trimmed by 4 bases and J by 6 bases, leaving 7 bases between them. In DNA, the CDR3 is TGTGCCAGCAGTTGGGGGACCGAGCAGTACTTC. Translating gives CASSWGTEQYF.

This clone appeared a few times. The CDR3 protein is CASRGQGAAGELFF. CDR3 DNA sequence: TGTGCCAGCAGGGGACAGGGGGCAGCCGGGGAGCTGTTTTTT. The gene calls are TRBV6-4 and TRBJ2-2, with 12 bases fitting TRBD1. CDR1 and CDR2 from the germline V gene are MRHNA and SNTAGT. This CDR3 has 14 residues. V was pared by 6 bases and J by 6 bases, with 2 bases of the junction left unmatched.

The rearrangement links TRBV9 to TRBJ2-1; 9 positions match TRBD2. CDR3 length equals 16 residues. V gave up 4 bases and J gave up 2 bases; unmatched junction bases: 7. Germline V gene sequence: CDR1 SGDLS, CDR2 YYNGEE. CDR3: CASSLTTSGPYNEQFF. CDR3 nucleotides: TGTGCCAGCAGCCTGACGACTAGCGGTCCCTACAATGAGCAGTTCTTC.

CDR3 in amino acids: CAWSVGGKDQPQHF. The CDR3 DNA reads TGTGCCTGGAGTGTAGGGGGTAAGGATCAGCCCCAGCATTTT. The V gene is TRBV30, the J gene TRBJ1-5, with D possibly matching TRBD1 (6 bases). With 0 bases removed from V and 5 bases from J, the gap between germline ends came to 11 bases. This CDR3 is 14 amino acids long. Looked up from germline, CDR1 is GTSNPN and CDR2 is SVGIG (reference sequence). Variable domain in full (rest from reference TRBV30 and TRBJ1-5): SQTIHQWPATLVQPVGSPLSLECTVEGTSNPNLYWYRQAAGRGLQLLFYSVGIGQISSEVPQNLSASRPQDRQFILSSKKLLLSDSGFYLCAWSVGGKDQPQHFGDGTRLSIL.

This chain connects TRBV5-4 to TRBJ1-2; TRBD1 might be the D (6 bases). The CDR3 consists of 14 residues. V shed 4 bases and J shed 1 base, with 11 bases lying between them. CDR1 and CDR2 from the germline V gene are SGHNT and YYREEE (reference sequence). The DNA of the CDR3 is TGTGCCAGCAGCGGAGGGACACTTAACTATGGCTACACCTTC. Protein sequence: CASSGGTLNYGYTF.

The chain recombines TRBV11-2 with TRBJ1-1; 7 bases fit TRBD1. Trimming at V came to 1 base and at J to 3 bases, leaving 5 bases not matched to a gene. CDR1 is SGHAT and CDR2 is FQNNGV in the germline V gene. There are 15 residues in the CDR3. This CDR3 is CASSLVPGGDTEAFF. The CDR3 coding sequence is TGTGCCAGCAGCTTAGTTCCAGGGGGGGACACTGAAGCTTTCTTT.

This clone occurred once. The chain recombines TRBV6-6 with TRBJ2-1; 9 bases line up with TRBD1. The CDR3 length is 16 residues. The germline gives CDR1 MNHNY, CDR2 SVGAGI (reference sequence). J gave up 3 bases and V 5 bases, and 8 bases lay outside the gene matches. CDR3 sequence (DNA): TGTGCCAGCAGTCCCAGGGGGACAGGGAGCTACAATGAGCAGTTCTTC. Protein sequence: CASSPRGTGSYNEQFF.